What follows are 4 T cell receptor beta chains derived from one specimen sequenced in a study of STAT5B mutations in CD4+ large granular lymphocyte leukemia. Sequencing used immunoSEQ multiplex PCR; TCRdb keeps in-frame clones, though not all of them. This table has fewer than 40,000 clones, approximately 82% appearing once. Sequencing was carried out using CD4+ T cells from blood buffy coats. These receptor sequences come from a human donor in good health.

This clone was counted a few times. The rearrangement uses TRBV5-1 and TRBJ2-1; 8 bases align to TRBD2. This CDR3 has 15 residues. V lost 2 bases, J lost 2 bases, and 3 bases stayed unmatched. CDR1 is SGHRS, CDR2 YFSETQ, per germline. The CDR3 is CASSLAGETYNEQFF. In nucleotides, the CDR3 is TGCGCCAGCAGCTTAGCGGGGGAGACCTACAATGAGCAGTTCTTC. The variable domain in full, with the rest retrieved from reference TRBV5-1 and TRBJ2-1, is KAGVTQTPRYLIKTRGQQVTLSCSPISGHRSVSWYQQTPGQGLQFLFEYFSETQRNKGNFPGRFSGRQFSNSRSEMNVSTLELGDSALYLCASSLAGETYNEQFFGPGTRLTVL.

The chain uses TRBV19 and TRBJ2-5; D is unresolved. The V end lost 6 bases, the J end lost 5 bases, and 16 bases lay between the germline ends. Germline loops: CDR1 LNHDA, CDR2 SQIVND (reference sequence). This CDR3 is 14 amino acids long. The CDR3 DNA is TGTGCCAGTAGCGACCCACCGGCCCGGGAGACCCAGTACTTC. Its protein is CASSDPPARETQYF.

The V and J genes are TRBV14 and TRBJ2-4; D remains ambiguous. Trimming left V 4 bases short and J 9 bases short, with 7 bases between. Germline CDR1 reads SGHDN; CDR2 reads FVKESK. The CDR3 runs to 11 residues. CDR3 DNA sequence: TGTGCCAGCAGCCGGGATCTCATTCAGTACTTC. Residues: CASSRDLIQYF.

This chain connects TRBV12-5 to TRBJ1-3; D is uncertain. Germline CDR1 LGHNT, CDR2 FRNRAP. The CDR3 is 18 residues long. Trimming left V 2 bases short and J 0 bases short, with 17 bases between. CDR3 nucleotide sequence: TGTGCTAGTGGTTTGCTAGCCCCGGGCAGGCACTCTGGAAACACCATATATTTT. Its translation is CASGLLAPGRHSGNTIYF.